The 21 T cell receptor beta chains in this list originate from one sample, sequenced in a study of cytomegalovirus exposure and HLA in healthy donors. PCR primers comprised 60 Vbeta and 13 Jbeta primers. The table came from immunoSEQ multiplex PCR; TCRdb's copy has only in-frame clones and leaves some out. The sample has around 150,000 clones, just under 90% seen once; the top ten hold roughly 5%. Sequences were obtained from PBMCs. The receptors stem from a young woman in good health and CMV-seronegative.

V usage is TRBV13 and J usage is TRBJ2-1; the D is unclear. CDR3 length: 12 residues. Germline CDR1 and CDR2: PRHDT and FYEKMQ (reference sequence). The V end was cut by 1 base, the J end by 9 bases, with 7 bases between. The CDR3 nucleotides are TGTGCCAGCAGCTTAGAAGGAGCTGAGCAGTTCTTC. Its protein product is CASSLEGAEQFF.

This clone is termed medium-sized (0.01 to 0.1%). The genes are TRBV4-2 and TRBJ1-4, with no clear D. V lost 0 bases to trimming and J lost 7 bases, with 12 bases between them. CDR1 and CDR2 from the germline V gene are LGHNA and YNFKEQ. The CDR3 has 15 amino acids. CDR3 DNA: TGTGCCAGCAGCCAAGAAGAGGGCGAGAGTGAAAAACTGTTTTTT. Translation: CASSQEEGESEKLFF.

This chain joins TRBV7-9 and TRBJ2-5, with 9 bases lining up with TRBD1. The CDR3 is 15 residues long. J lost 9 bases, V lost 1 base, and 9 bases had no gene match. Per germline, CDR1 SEHNR and CDR2 FQNEAQ (reference sequence). Written as DNA, the CDR3 is TGTGCCAGCAGCTTAGGCCCCGGGACAGGGAGGCCCCAGTACTTC. It encodes CASSLGPGTGRPQYF.

This chain links TRBV15 with TRBJ2-7; the D gene is possibly TRBD1 (6 bases). V lost 3 bases and J 3 bases, leaving 12 bases between the germline ends. Germline V lookup: CDR1 LNHNV, CDR2 YYDKDF (reference sequence). This CDR3 region has 14 residues. CDR3 in DNA: TGTGCCACCAGCAGCGACAGGAGACGCTACGAGCAGTACTTC. Its translation is CATSSDRRRYEQYF.

The gene calls are TRBV18 and TRBJ1-1; perhaps TRBD1 as D (6 bases). V dropped 3 bases and J dropped 5 bases, with 7 bases sitting between them. The CDR3 loop spans 12 amino acids. Germline V gene sequence: CDR1 KGHSH, CDR2 LQKENI. As DNA, the CDR3 is TGTGCCAGCTCACCCCAGGGGACTGAAGCTTTCTTT. This gives the protein CASSPQGTEAFF.

This clone was detected only once. The gene calls are TRBV19 and TRBJ2-2, with 10 bases aligning to TRBD2. Unmatched junction bases numbered 10, after V lost 5 bases and J lost 4 bases. From germline, CDR1 is LNHDA and CDR2 SQIVND (reference sequence). This CDR3 spans 17 amino acids. CDR3 residues: CASSALELAGSTGELFF. The CDR3 DNA is TGTGCCAGTAGTGCCTTAGAACTAGCGGGAAGCACCGGGGAGCTGTTTTTT.

The V gene is TRBV5-1, the J gene TRBJ1-1, with unresolved D. The germline CDR1 and CDR2 sequences are SGHRS and YFSETQ. With 3 bases removed from V and 3 bases from J, the gap between germline ends came to 12 bases. The CDR3 has 14 amino acids. The CDR3 spells CASSSQPWDTEAFF. The CDR3 bases are TGCGCCAGCAGCTCACAGCCCTGGGACACTGAAGCTTTCTTT. The whole variable domain, remainder taken from reference TRBV5-1 and TRBJ1-1, is KAGVTQTPRYLIKTRGQQVTLSCSPISGHRSVSWYQQTPGQGLQFLFEYFSETQRNKGNFPGRFSGRQFSNSRSEMNVSTLELGDSALYLCASSSQPWDTEAFFGQGTRLTVV.

This clone counts as medium-sized. The rearrangement uses TRBV25-1 and TRBJ2-3; 7 bases match TRBD1. V shed 6 bases, J shed 3 bases, and the junction held 3 bases outside the gene matches. Germline V gene lookup returns CDR1 MGHDK and CDR2 SYGVNS. The CDR3 length is 13 residues. CDR3 residues: CASRTGMTDTQYF. CDR3 DNA: TGTGCCAGCAGGACAGGGATGACAGATACGCAGTATTTT.

V gene TRBV6-1 combines with J gene TRBJ2-4; no reliable D call. Germline loops: CDR1 MNHNS, CDR2 SASEGT. V was cut by 0 bases and J by 2 bases, with 8 bases left in between. This CDR3 has 15 amino acids. This CDR3 is CASSEAVPTKNIQYF. The CDR3 DNA follows: TGTGCCAGCAGTGAAGCGGTGCCTACCAAAAACATTCAGTACTTC.

The CDR3: CAWSTQDTRGGDTQYF. The DNA of the CDR3 is TGTGCCTGGAGTACACAGGATACCCGAGGAGGGGATACGCAGTATTTT. V gene TRBV30 combines with J gene TRBJ2-3, with D possibly matching TRBD2 (6 bases). The CDR3 has 16 amino acids. V was shortened by 2 bases and J by 6 bases, with 21 bases between the two germline ends. In germline, CDR1 is GTSNPN, CDR2 SVGIG (reference sequence).

The table lists this clone with a count of one. The chain carries TRBV5-4 and TRBJ1-4, with TRBD1 matching over 9 bases. There are 15 residues in the CDR3. In germline, CDR1 is SGHNT, CDR2 YYREEE (reference sequence). Trimming at V came to 4 bases and at J to 5 bases, leaving 6 bases not matched to a gene. In DNA, the CDR3 is TGTGCCAGCAGCACGGGACAGGGTGGGAATGAAAAACTGTTTTTT. Its protein is CASSTGQGGNEKLFF.

A single count supports this clone. This chain links TRBV30 with TRBJ2-7, with 7 bases matching TRBD2. Germline values: CDR1 GTSNPN, CDR2 SVGIG (reference sequence). V trimming: 0 bases; J trimming: 4 bases; junction bases outside the gene matches: 6. This CDR3 is built from 14 residues. The CDR3: CAWSVSGGEYEQYF. The CDR3 bases are TGTGCCTGGAGTGTAAGTGGGGGGGAGTACGAGCAGTACTTC.

The chain carries TRBV5-4 and TRBJ2-1, with 8 positions matching TRBD1. Germline CDR1 is SGHNT and CDR2 is YYREEE (reference sequence). This CDR3 has 16 amino acids. V shed 4 bases, J shed 3 bases, and the junction held 9 bases outside the gene matches. The CDR3: CASSTWTGSHYNEQFF. The CDR3 DNA sequence: TGTGCCAGCAGCACCTGGACAGGGTCTCACTACAATGAGCAGTTCTTC.

This clone was detected many times. The J gene is TRBJ1-5, the V gene TRBV6-1, with a tentative D call TRBD1 (6 bases). Per the germline V gene, CDR1 is MNHNS and CDR2 is SASEGT. V was trimmed by 2 bases and J by 2 bases, leaving 13 bases between them. CDR3 length: 16 amino acids. CDR3 sequence: CASSEHGGSGNQPQHF. Here the CDR3 DNA reads TGTGCCAGCAGTGAACATGGGGGCTCGGGCAATCAGCCCCAGCATTTT.

This clone appeared a few times. The chain is built from TRBV6-5 and TRBJ2-7; tentative D call: TRBD1 (6 bases). The CDR3 totals 15 residues. V dropped 2 bases and J dropped 2 bases, with 13 bases sitting between them. Germline-derived CDR1 and CDR2 are MNHEY and SVGAGI. The CDR3 DNA reads TGTGCCAGCAGTTACCAGTTCAGGGGTACCTACGAGCAGTACTTC. It encodes CASSYQFRGTYEQYF.

The rearrangement links TRBV18 to TRBJ2-2, with 8 bases identical to TRBD1. Unmatched junction bases numbered 8, after V lost 2 bases and J lost 6 bases. Germline V gene lookup returns CDR1 KGHSH and CDR2 LQKENI. The CDR3 loop spans 16 amino acids. The CDR3 spells CASSPSKTGEAGELFF. In DNA, the CDR3 is TGTGCCAGCTCACCATCAAAGACAGGGGAGGCCGGGGAGCTGTTTTTT.

The V call is TRBV7-9, the J call TRBJ2-5, with TRBD2 matching 12 bases. With the DNA end fitting TRBJ2-7 better, the J assignment may be wrong. CDR1 is SEHNR and CDR2 is FQNEAQ in the germline V gene (reference sequence). This CDR3 has 13 residues. CDR3 nucleotide sequence: TGTGCCAGGACTAGCGGGAGTCACAACGAGCAGTACTTC. Its translation: CARTSGSHNEQYF.

The chain recombines TRBV7-2 with TRBJ2-5, with TRBD2 matching over 10 bases. CDR1 and CDR2 from the germline V gene are SGHTA and FQGNSA. With V trimmed by 3 bases and J by 5 bases, 9 bases remained unmatched. The CDR3 is made up of 16 amino acids. The CDR3 sequence: CASSLSSGRPGETQYF. The DNA of the CDR3 is TGTGCCAGCAGCTTGAGTAGCGGGAGGCCGGGGGAGACCCAGTACTTC.

The V and J genes are TRBV13 and TRBJ2-3; weak D call: TRBD1 (6 bases). Trimming took off 6 bases at V and 5 bases at J, with 18 bases between the two ends. CDR1 is PRHDT, CDR2 FYEKMQ, per germline (reference sequence). The CDR3 runs to 15 residues. The CDR3 loop is CASRGTDRGGDTQYF. CDR3 DNA: TGTGCCAGCAGGGGAACCGACAGAGGGGGAGATACGCAGTATTTT.

The chain couples TRBV27 to TRBJ1-5; D is uncertain. Germline assignment: CDR1 MNHEY and CDR2 SMNVEV (reference sequence). The CDR3 sequence is 14 residues long. Trimming took off 1 base at V and 3 bases at J, with 7 bases between the two ends. CDR3 nucleotide sequence: TGTGCCAGCAGTTTATTCGGGGACAATCAGCCCCAGCATTTT. It yields the protein CASSLFGDNQPQHF.

The V call is TRBV18, the J call TRBJ2-6; possible D gene TRBD1, 6 bases. This CDR3 spans 18 amino acids. Germline V lookup: CDR1 KGHSH, CDR2 LQKENI. The V end lost 1 base, the J end lost 1 base, and 14 bases lay between the germline ends. This CDR3 is CASSPRARGSSGANVLTF. CDR3 in DNA: TGTGCCAGCTCACCACGGGCCAGGGGTTCGTCTGGGGCCAACGTCCTGACTTTC.